This T cell receptor (beta chain) was obtained from a study of OX40 agonist ivuxolimab in advanced cancers. The data were produced by immunoSEQ multiplex PCR, yet TCRdb's version contains in-frame clones alone and is incomplete. The table has 65,000 to 70,000 clones, 90% seen once. This clone is termed medium-sized. CDR1 MNHEY and CDR2 SVGAGI come from the germline V gene. The CDR3 length is 13 residues. V dropped 6 bases and J dropped 6 bases, with 15 bases sitting between them. The sequence came from an adult with an advanced solid tumor such as melanoma, head and neck, liver or kidney cancer. The material sequenced was CD4+ or CD8+ T cells sorted from blood, taken in a trial of the OX40 agonist ivuxolimab. This sequence joins TRBV6-5 and TRBJ2-7, with D uncertain. The CDR3 is CASRVRPHGEQYF. The CDR3 nucleotides are TGTGCCAGCAGGGTGAGGCCACATGGCGAGCAGTACTTC.